The T cell receptor beta chain under discussion was sequenced for a study of identifying expanded T cells in peripheral blood. Trimming removed 2 bases from V and 4 bases from J, with 11 bases in between. In germline, CDR1 is MDHEN, CDR2 SYDVKM. The CDR3 is made up of 15 amino acids. This table comes from immunoSEQ multiplex PCR, and its TCRdb copy is limited to in-frame clones, with some not included. The table includes roughly 56,000 clones, around 83% detected once. During the collection period, no donor immune events like infections were recorded. The receptor was isolated from a person between 18 and 75 years old in good health. This chain uses TRBV28 with TRBJ2-2; D is perhaps TRBD1 (5 bases). The specimen was blood. The CDR3, as DNA: TGTGCCAGCAGTTTACCAGGGTCGGCCACCGGGGAGCTGTTTTTT. It is translated as CASSLPGSATGELFF. The full variable domain, in which reference TRBV28 and TRBJ2-2 provide the parts outside the CDR3, is DVKVTQSSRYLVKRTGEKVFLECVQDMDHENMFWYRQDPGLGLRLIYFSYDVKMKEKGDIPEGYSVSREKKERFSLILESASTNQTSMYLCASSLPGSATGELFFGEGSRLTVL.